This T cell receptor (beta chain) was recorded in a study of T cell responses to AZD1222 COVID-19 vaccine. Data came from immunoSEQ multiplex PCR; TCRdb stores just in-frame clones and leaves some out. Here the sample spans more than 110,000 clones, approximately 92% being singletons. The V end was cut by 5 bases, the J end by 3 bases, with 11 bases between. Germline V gives CDR1 SGHAT, CDR2 FQNNGV. CDR3 size: 14 residues. The material was peripheral blood, obtained 28 days after the second AZD1222 dose. This chain joins TRBV11-2 and TRBJ2-1, with TRBD2 as a possible D gene (5 bases). The origin of this receptor is an adult who received the AZD1222 COVID-19 vaccine. CDR3 coding DNA: TGTGCCAGCAGCCCCCACCGGGGCTACAATGAGCAGTTCTTC. It yields the protein CASSPHRGYNEQFF.